This T cell receptor (beta chain) was found in a study of T cell repertoires in cytomegalovirus infection. Whole-study context: Public TCR beta signatures were indicative of both CMV infection and a matching HLA type. Findings of the study overall: CMV-specific TCR beta clonotypes restricted by HLA-C were the ones dominating the ex vivo response.

TCRdb used MiXCR to reprocess the reads, holding one entry per CDR3 protein. The sample holds approximately 910,000 distinct CDR3 sequences, 31% seen once. This clonotype has a count of ten or more. Its specificity is unknown. The V end lost 4 bases, the J end lost 1 base, and 11 bases lay between the germline ends. Germline-derived CDR1 and CDR2 are LNHDA and SQIVND (reference sequence). CDR3 size: 16 residues. This material consisted of cultured CD8+ T cells from PBMCs, taken from culture after CMV antigen stimulation. The sequence came from a human donor in good health (CMV status not recorded). Some clones in this sample may be carry-over from other donors' samples. V usage is TRBV19 and J usage is TRBJ2-6; TRBD1 might be the D (5 bases). The CDR3 loop reads CASSTSQGSGANVLTF. As DNA, the CDR3 is TGTGCCAGTAGTACCTCTCAGGGTTCTGGGGCCAACGTCCTGACTTTC.